This T cell receptor beta chain was found in a study of technical replicates of blood from a handful of donors. Germline CDR1 and CDR2: SGHRS and YFSETQ. V gave up 4 bases and J gave up 8 bases, with 19 bases separating them. The CDR3 loop spans 15 amino acids. Sequenced by immunoSEQ multiplex PCR; TCRdb stores in-frame clones only, minus some. The profile shows under 100,000 clones, around 96% of them singletons. The chain links TRBV5-1 to TRBJ2-1, with D unclear. This clonotype was obtained from a human donor in good health. The sample comprised T cells isolated from PBMCs. The chain's CDR3 is CASSPQQPLIYEQFF. CDR3 sequence (DNA): TGCGCCAGCAGCCCCCAACAGCCCCTTATCTATGAGCAGTTCTTC.